This T cell receptor (beta chain) comes out of a study of blood T cell repertoires in COVID-19. At the level of the study: Sites across the United States, Italy and Spain contributed samples from acute and convalescent COVID-19. PBMCs, B-cell-depleted T cells, or T cells were the source of the cDNA or gDNA that made up the material.

The CDR3 spans 14 residues. CDR1 is MNHEY, CDR2 SVGAGI, per germline. Trimming left V 2 bases short and J 6 bases short, with 13 bases between. Original methodology: Estimated nucleated cell counts came from reference gene primer amplification. Produced via immunoSEQ multiplex PCR; TCRdb's table is partial and in-frame only. Clonal size and the V and J genes are those of that table, whereas D and trimming came from the DNA. The profile shows under 150,000 clones, less than 90% of them singletons. This sequence was found in a man in his 70s with acute or convalescent COVID-19. The chain has TRBV6-5 and TRBJ1-2; no reliable D call. Material for sequencing was peripheral blood. Written as DNA, the CDR3 is TGTGCCAGCAGTTACCCCGGCGGGCGGAATGGCTACACCTTC. Translated, it gives CASSYPGGRNGYTF.